This is a list of T cell receptor beta chains from one sample in a study of CD8+CD57+ T cells in acquired aplastic anemia. TCRdb reprocessed the reads via MiXCR and lists one record per CDR3 protein. This sample carries approximately 300,000 distinct CDR3 sequences, around three fifths of them seen once, and the ten largest clones take 1% to 1.5%. Material: sorted CD4+, CD8+, or CD8+CD57+ T cells (not recorded which) from PBMCs. All receptors come from a human donor with aplastic anemia. The CDR3 runs from the conserved cysteine through the conserved F or W. The order of the fields is clone size, J gene, D gene, V gene, CDR3 DNA, CDR3 protein. A D gene is named only where the DNA matches it firmly. Some rows have no size entry. The others give once, few or many, or a class for an expanded clone.

abundance: NA
j_gene: TRBJ1-1
d_gene: NA
v_gene: TRBV29-1
CDR3nt: TGCAGCGTTGAGGGGATGAACACTGAAGCTTTCTTT
CDR3aa: CSVEGMNTEAFF

abundance: many
j_gene: TRBJ1-1
d_gene: NA
v_gene: TRBV11-1
CDR3nt: TGTGCCAGCAGCTTCGGCAGTAACACTGAAGCTTTCTTT
CDR3aa: CASSFGSNTEAFF

abundance: NA
j_gene: TRBJ1-4
d_gene: NA
v_gene: TRBV5-1
CDR3nt: TGCGCCAGCAGCTTATCGTCCGGGAGCGCATTAGAAAAACTGTTTTTT
CDR3aa: CASSLSSGSALEKLFF

abundance: once
j_gene: TRBJ2-3
d_gene: NA
v_gene: TRBV29-1
CDR3nt: TGCAGCTTCGCCGGTGCAGATACGCAGTATTTT
CDR3aa: CSFAGADTQYF

abundance: once
j_gene: TRBJ2-3
d_gene: TRBD1
v_gene: TRBV7-9
CDR3nt: TGTGCCAGCAGCCCTCTGGGGGACCGCTCGGGGTTGACAGGGACAGATACGCAGTATTTT
CDR3aa: CASSPLGDRSGLTGTDTQYF

abundance: NA
j_gene: TRBJ2-1
d_gene: NA
v_gene: TRBV10-3
CDR3nt: TGTGCCAGCAGAGCCCTTGAAGCCTCTAATGAGCAGTTCTTC
CDR3aa: CASRALEASNEQFF

abundance: NA
j_gene: TRBJ2-5
d_gene: NA
v_gene: TRBV10-3
CDR3nt: TGTGCCATCAGTGGGAAAGGGGGTTTCGGGGGGACCCAGTACTTC
CDR3aa: CAISGKGGFGGTQYF

abundance: NA
j_gene: TRBJ1-1
d_gene: NA
v_gene: TRBV9
CDR3nt: TGTGCCAGCAGCGTAGGGCAGATCACTGAAGCTTTCTTT
CDR3aa: CASSVGQITEAFF

abundance: many
j_gene: TRBJ2-1
d_gene: TRBD2
v_gene: TRBV7-3
CDR3nt: TGTGCCAGCAGCTCAGTAGCGGGGGGGAGTGAGCAGTTCTTC
CDR3aa: CASSSVAGGSEQFF

abundance: many
j_gene: TRBJ2-5
d_gene: NA
v_gene: TRBV6-2/TRBV6-3
CDR3nt: TGTGCCAGCAGATTCGGGGGACAAGAGACCCAGTACTTC
CDR3aa: CASRFGGQETQYF

abundance: few
j_gene: TRBJ1-2
d_gene: NA
v_gene: TRBV2
CDR3nt: TGTGCCAGCAGTGGGGGGAGAGGTGACTATGGCTACACCTTC
CDR3aa: CASSGGRGDYGYTF

abundance: NA
j_gene: TRBJ1-1
d_gene: NA
v_gene: TRBV15
CDR3nt: TGTGCCACCAGCAGAGATGGGGAAGTTGGCCCGAACACTGAAGCTTTCTTT
CDR3aa: CATSRDGEVGPNTEAFF

abundance: many
j_gene: TRBJ1-6
d_gene: NA
v_gene: TRBV10-3
CDR3nt: TGTGCCATCAGCGCCGGGGGCTCCTATAATTCACCCCTCCACTTT
CDR3aa: CAISAGGSYNSPLHF

abundance: NA
j_gene: TRBJ1-2
d_gene: TRBD1
v_gene: TRBV5-1
CDR3nt: TGCGCCAGCAGCGTGACAGGGGATGGGGGCTACACCTTC
CDR3aa: CASSVTGDGGYTF

abundance: many
j_gene: TRBJ1-6
d_gene: TRBD1
v_gene: TRBV7-8
CDR3nt: TGTGCCAGCAGCTTAGGACAGGGATGGAATTCACCCCTCCACTTT
CDR3aa: CASSLGQGWNSPLHF

abundance: NA
j_gene: TRBJ2-6
d_gene: NA
v_gene: TRBV12-3/TRBV12-4
CDR3nt: TGTGCCAGCAGTGCTGCTGGGACCAACGTCCTGACTTTC
CDR3aa: CASSAAGTNVLTF

abundance: NA
j_gene: TRBJ2-2
d_gene: NA
v_gene: TRBV7-3
CDR3nt: TGTGCCAGCAGCTTAAAGAGGGCGGCCGGGGAGCTGTTTTTT
CDR3aa: CASSLKRAAGELFF

abundance: NA
j_gene: TRBJ2-1
d_gene: NA
v_gene: TRBV19
CDR3nt: TGTGCCAGTAGTATTTCGGCCGTCATCACCGGGGAGCAGTTCTTC
CDR3aa: CASSISAVITGEQFF

abundance: NA
j_gene: TRBJ1-2
d_gene: NA
v_gene: TRBV20-1
CDR3nt: TGCAGTGCTAGCGCAGGGTGTGGCTACACCTTC
CDR3aa: CSASAGCGYTF

abundance: NA
j_gene: TRBJ1-1
d_gene: TRBD1
v_gene: TRBV29-1
CDR3nt: TGCAGCGCGGGGACAGGTTCCTTGAACACTGAAGCTTTCTTT
CDR3aa: CSAGTGSLNTEAFF

abundance: many
j_gene: TRBJ1-5
d_gene: NA
v_gene: TRBV7-6
CDR3nt: TGTGCCAGCAGCTTAGGAAACGGGGGTCTTCAGCCCCAGCATTTT
CDR3aa: CASSLGNGGLQPQHF

abundance: once
j_gene: TRBJ2-7
d_gene: NA
v_gene: TRBV20-1
CDR3nt: TGCAGTGCGTGGGGTGCCCCCGACGAGCAGTACTTC
CDR3aa: CSAWGAPDEQYF

abundance: NA
j_gene: TRBJ2-7
d_gene: TRBD1
v_gene: TRBV7-7
CDR3nt: TGTGCCAGCAGCTTAGCCTCGACAGGGAACTACGAGCAGTACTTC
CDR3aa: CASSLASTGNYEQYF

abundance: NA
j_gene: TRBJ2-7
d_gene: TRBD1
v_gene: TRBV7-8
CDR3nt: TGTGCCAGCAGCTTTGGAGTGCCTGAGGGACAGGGGTTTTACGAGCAGTACTTC
CDR3aa: CASSFGVPEGQGFYEQYF

abundance: NA
j_gene: TRBJ2-7
d_gene: NA
v_gene: TRBV19
CDR3nt: TGTGCCAGTAGTATCACCCCGTCCTACGAGCAGTACTTC
CDR3aa: CASSITPSYEQYF

abundance: NA
j_gene: TRBJ1-2
d_gene: TRBD1
v_gene: TRBV20-1
CDR3nt: TGCAGTGCTCTCCGGGACAGGGGTTATGGCTACACCTTC
CDR3aa: CSALRDRGYGYTF

abundance: NA
j_gene: TRBJ1-2
d_gene: NA
v_gene: TRBV15
CDR3nt: TGTGCCTCCAGCCTCGAGAAGCAGTCTGGCTACACCTTC
CDR3aa: CASSLEKQSGYTF